This T cell receptor (beta chain) was captured in a study of blood T cell repertoires in COVID-19. Data came from immunoSEQ multiplex PCR; TCRdb stores just in-frame clones and leaves some out. This sample has some 150,000 clones, with 87% found just once. The CDR3 spans 14 residues. With 0 bases removed from V and 1 base from J, the gap between germline ends came to 6 bases. In germline, CDR1 is SGHTA, CDR2 FQGNSA. Sequencing was carried out using peripheral blood. This sequence joins TRBV7-2 and TRBJ1-2; D gene unclear. The TCR originated in a man aged 50 or older who had recovered from COVID-19. DNA for the CDR3: TGTGCCAGCAGCTTAGCCCCGGGTAACTATGGCTACACCTTC. Amino acid sequence: CASSLAPGNYGYTF.